The rows below give T cell receptor beta chains drawn from one sample of a study of CD8 T cells in ankylosing spondylitis. Each CDR3 protein gets one entry after TCRdb re-called the 5' RACE reads with MiXCR. The sample carries around 440,000 distinct CDR3 sequences, roughly 17% recorded once. The material sequenced was blood, either unsorted or a sorted T cell fraction (not recorded which). The receptors shown here come from a male donor with ankylosing spondylitis. The CDR3 runs from the conserved cysteine through the conserved F or W.

j_gene,v_gene,CDR3aa
TRBJ2-3,TRBV3-1,CASSQDVGGGADTQYF
TRBJ1-1,TRBV27,CASRPNREGTEAFF
TRBJ2-1,TRBV4-2,CASSLGIYNEQFF
TRBJ1-1,TRBV18,CASSPEQIHRVMNTEAFF
TRBJ2-2,TRBV3-1,CASSARFGTSLNTGELFF
TRBJ1-5,TRBV20-1,CSARGGSYSNQPQHF
TRBJ1-2,TRBV5-1,CASSYTDTYGYTF
TRBJ2-1,TRBV5-1,CASSLVGGKYNEQFF
TRBJ2-3,TRBV14,CASSQRLTSASTDTQYF
TRBJ1-5,TRBV20-1,CSATTGTGGPFSNQPQHF
TRBJ1-4,TRBV7-9,CASNRGLDEKLFF
TRBJ1-1,TRBV12-3/TRBV12-4,CASSTDGNTEAFF
TRBJ2-3,TRBV6-5,CASSYSLVASGGPADTQYF
TRBJ2-2,TRBV7-3,CASSSGRLGTGELFF
TRBJ2-3,TRBV9,CASSVEEGWWGTDTQYF
TRBJ2-2,TRBV24-1,CATSDWAPTSTGELFF